These T cell receptor beta chains were read from a single sample in a study of blood T cell repertoires in COVID-19. The table came from immunoSEQ multiplex PCR; TCRdb's copy has only in-frame clones and leaves some out. Here the sample spans about 670,000 clones, 80% to 90% being singletons. The sequenced material came from peripheral blood. The receptors originated from a woman younger than 35 with acute or convalescent COVID-19. Both conserved end residues are part of each CDR3. A D gene is named only where the DNA matches it firmly. The size field is filled for only some rows; it gives once, few, many or a size class.

clone_size d_call j_call v_call cdr3_aa cdr3_nt
NA TRBD1 TRBJ1-2 TRBV24-1 CATSDQDRPSAGYTF TGTGCCACCAGTGACCAGGACAGGCCCTCCGCTGGCTACACCTTC
NA NA TRBJ2-2 TRBV19 CASSTIGGIGELFF TGTGCCAGTAGTACTATAGGGGGTATCGGGGAGCTGTTTTTT
NA NA TRBJ2-7 TRBV11-2 CASSLEPGASYEQYF TGTGCCAGCAGCTTAGAGCCAGGGGCATCCTACGAGCAGTACTTC
NA NA TRBJ1-2 TRBV30 CAWSVLNYGYTF TGTGCCTGGAGTGTACTGAACTATGGCTACACCTTC
NA TRBD1 TRBJ1-6 TRBV9 CASSGRQGDNSPLHF TGTGCCAGCAGCGGTCGACAGGGGGACAATTCACCCCTCCACTTT
NA NA TRBJ1-4 TRBV19 CASSRQARNEKLFF TGTGCCAGTAGTCGACAGGCTCGTAATGAAAAACTGTTTTTT
NA NA TRBJ1-2 TRBV7-3 CASSQTGGAPFNYGYTF TGTGCCAGCAGCCAAACCGGCGGGGCTCCCTTTAACTATGGCTACACCTTC
NA TRBD2 TRBJ2-7 TRBV2 CASSLAGSSYEQYF TGTGCCAGCTCACTAGCGGGGTCCTCCTACGAGCAGTACTTC
NA NA TRBJ1-2 TRBV9 CASSPSLQGNLIGYTF TGTGCCAGCAGCCCCTCCTTACAGGGTAACCTAATCGGCTACACCTTC
NA NA TRBJ2-5 TRBV12-3/TRBV12-4 CASSFPPGETQYF TGTGCCAGCAGTTTCCCCCCCGGGGAGACCCAGTACTTC
NA TRBD1 TRBJ1-5 TRBV12-5 CASGLFGTGHQPQHF TGTGCTAGTGGTTTGTTTGGGACAGGTCACCAGCCCCAGCATTTT
NA TRBD1 TRBJ1-3 TRBV5-1 CASSSVDRGASNTIYF TGCGCCAGCAGCTCTGTAGACAGGGGAGCCTCAAACACCATATATTTT
NA NA TRBJ2-1 TRBV7-3 CASSSNPGGEQFF TGTGCCAGCAGCTCAAACCCCGGAGGGGAGCAGTTCTTC
NA NA TRBJ1-2 TRBV2 CASTADSGSYGYTF TGTGCCAGCACCGCGGACAGTGGTAGCTATGGCTACACCTTC
once NA TRBJ1-2 TRBV20-1 CSASTGLSSVGYTF TGCAGTGCTAGTACTGGACTCTCGTCAGTTGGCTACACCTTC
once NA TRBJ1-6 TRBV5-1 CASSLGTAYNSPLHF TGCGCCAGCAGCTTGGGGACTGCCTATAATTCACCCCTCCACTTT
NA NA TRBJ2-1 TRBV4-1 CASSQDLALGSYNEQFF TGCGCCAGCAGCCAAGATCTCGCACTAGGTAGTTACAATGAGCAGTTCTTC
NA TRBD1 TRBJ2-7 TRBV18 CASSPGQGYSYEQYF TGTGCCAGCTCACCGGGACAGGGATACTCCTACGAGCAGTACTTC
NA TRBD1 TRBJ1-2 TRBV25-1 CASSGTTGNHYGYTF TGTGCCAGCAGTGGGACGACAGGGAACCACTATGGCTACACCTTC
NA TRBD1 TRBJ1-2 TRBV4-3 CASSQEGQYYGYTF TGCGCCAGCAGCCAAGAGGGACAGTACTATGGCTACACCTTC
NA TRBD1 TRBJ1-2 TRBV2 CASRDRVQGYTF TGTGCCAGCAGGGACAGGGTACAGGGCTACACCTTC
NA NA TRBJ1-2 TRBV5-5 CASSLSTTLNYGYTF TGTGCCAGCAGCTTGTCTACGACATTAAACTATGGCTACACCTTC
NA NA TRBJ1-2 TRBV6-5 CASSIRHRYGYTF TGTGCCAGCAGTATCAGACACCGCTATGGCTACACCTTC
NA NA TRBJ2-6 TRBV4-3 CASSQDPGTSGANVLTF TGCGCCAGCAGCCAGGATCCCGGGACATCTGGGGCCAACGTCCTGACTTTC
NA TRBD2 TRBJ2-2 TRBV10-1 CASGLLAGKNAGELFF TGCGCCAGCGGATTACTAGCGGGAAAGAACGCCGGGGAGCTGTTTTTT
NA NA TRBJ2-5 TRBV2 CASSDRAPVAVKQETQYF TGTGCCAGCAGTGATCGGGCCCCGGTAGCGGTCAAACAAGAGACCCAGTACTTC
few NA TRBJ1-2 TRBV3-1/TRBV3-2 CASSPPIGGDYGYTF TGTGCCAGCAGCCCCCCAATCGGAGGGGACTATGGCTACACCTTC
NA NA TRBJ1-4 TRBV2 CASSRRGVGPTNEKLFF TGTGCCAGCAGCCGCCGCGGGGTCGGTCCGACTAATGAAAAACTGTTTTTT
NA TRBD1 TRBJ1-1 TRBV25-1 CASTRQGSGTEAFF TGTGCCAGCACCCGACAGGGGTCGGGCACTGAAGCTTTCTTT
NA NA TRBJ1-2 TRBV19 CASTEDSFYGYTF TGTGCCAGTACCGAGGACAGCTTCTATGGCTACACCTTC
NA NA TRBJ1-3 TRBV7-8 CASSRTVSGNTIYF TGTGCCAGCAGCAGGACAGTATCTGGAAACACCATATATTTT
NA NA TRBJ1-2 TRBV10-3 CAISVEGNYGYTF TGTGCCATCAGTGTGGAGGGAAACTATGGCTACACCTTC
NA NA TRBJ2-7 TRBV6-6 CASSRSTGYLNLEQYF TGTGCCAGCAGTCGATCAACAGGGTACCTTAACCTCGAGCAGTACTTC
NA NA TRBJ2-7 TRBV30 CAWSVGGGRYEQYF TGTGCCTGGAGTGTAGGCGGGGGCCGCTACGAGCAGTACTTC
NA TRBD1 TRBJ2-2 TRBV7-3 CASSLTTGRGPGELFF TGTGCCAGCAGCTTAACGACGGGCAGGGGGCCCGGGGAGCTGTTTTTT
NA NA TRBJ1-2 TRBV4-1 CASSQSAGYTF TGCGCCAGCAGCCAAAGCGCGGGCTACACCTTC
NA NA TRBJ2-7 TRBV6-5 CASTSGDFRYEQYF TGTGCCAGCACCTCCGGGGACTTCCGCTACGAGCAGTACTTC
NA TRBD2 TRBJ2-1 TRBV12-5 CASGLVLAGGSYNEQFF TGTGCTAGTGGTTTGGTACTAGCGGGGGGCTCCTACAATGAGCAGTTCTTC
NA TRBD1 TRBJ1-1 TRBV6-5 CASSYHSQGANTEAFF TGTGCCAGCAGTTACCATTCACAGGGGGCGAACACTGAAGCTTTCTTT
NA NA TRBJ1-3 TRBV19 CASSTSAHSGNTIYF TGTGCCAGTAGTACGAGCGCTCACTCTGGAAACACCATATATTTT
NA TRBD1 TRBJ1-1 TRBV29-1 CSVAGTGDTNTEAFF TGCAGCGTTGCCGGGACAGGGGACACTAACACTGAAGCTTTCTTT
few NA TRBJ1-2 TRBV2 CASSVAQVYGYTF TGTGCCAGCAGTGTCGCCCAGGTCTATGGCTACACCTTC
NA TRBD1 TRBJ1-2 TRBV7-9 CASSLHLQGAGNGYTF TGTGCCAGCAGCCTTCACTTACAGGGGGCGGGAAATGGCTACACCTTC
NA NA TRBJ2-7 TRBV6-1 CASSEGNSIYEQYF TGTGCCAGCAGTGAAGGTAACTCTATCTACGAGCAGTACTTC
once TRBD1 TRBJ2-2 TRBV24-1 CATSDPGQFIVELFF TGTGCCACCAGTGATCCGGGACAGTTTATTGTGGAGCTGTTTTTT
NA NA TRBJ1-1 TRBV6-5 CASSYSGEGGGTEAFF TGTGCCAGCAGTTACTCAGGGGAAGGTGGTGGCACTGAAGCTTTCTTT
NA NA TRBJ2-5 TRBV11-2 CASSLANSVQETQYF TGTGCCAGCAGCTTAGCGAACTCCGTGCAAGAGACCCAGTACTTC
NA TRBD1 TRBJ1-5 TRBV6-5 CASRVTGGNQPQHF TGTGCCAGCCGGGTGACAGGGGGCAATCAGCCCCAGCATTTT
NA TRBD1 TRBJ1-2 TRBV5-1 CAPRPGTGEPNYGYTF TGCGCCCCTCGTCCCGGGACAGGGGAACCTAACTATGGCTACACCTTC